The TCR beta chain under discussion was sequenced for a study of T cells in Graves' hyperthyroidism and ophthalmopathy. Overall study results and limits: The model forecast ophthalmopathy, anticipating it by a median around 6.9 months before onset.

This clonotype was seen at least ten times. The antigen remains undetermined. Trimming at V came to 2 bases and at J to 4 bases, leaving 13 bases not matched to a gene. This CDR3 region has 17 residues. Germline V gene data show CDR1 as MDHEN and CDR2 as SYDVKM. Each diagnosis was grounded in clinical symptoms, serum thyroxine and TRAb, thyroid ultrasound, and orbital computed tomography. TCR beta CDR3 regions were amplified from RNA transcripts. Primed by the HTBI set, a first-round RT-PCR was run on the TCR CDR3. Each CDR3 protein gets one entry after TCRdb re-called the multiplex PCR reads with MiXCR. Of hundreds of thousands of distinct CDR3 sequences detected, about 15% appear once; the ten largest clones hold over 25%.

This TCR derives from a woman aged 25 to 45 with Graves' hyperthyroidism. Source material: blood. The gene calls are TRBV28 and TRBJ2-7; 8 nucleotides align to TRBD1. CDR3 sequence: CASSLPGTGTLHYEQYF. CDR3 nucleotide sequence: TGTGCCAGCAGTTTACCCGGGACAGGTACCCTCCATTACGAGCAGTACTTC.